Listed below are T cell receptor beta chains from one sample, sequenced in a study of blood T cell repertoires in COVID-19. Here immunoSEQ multiplex PCR was the method, and the copy in TCRdb shows in-frame clones only, minus some. The data show approximately 200,000 clones, with roughly three quarters seen just once and approximately 12% held by the top ten. What was sequenced was peripheral blood. Every receptor here comes from a woman of 80 years or more with COVID-19, enrolled during active disease. Both conserved end residues are part of each CDR3. The D gene is left open where the match is weak. Rows give clone size only sometimes, using once, few, many, or a class for an expanded clone.

J	V	D	size	DNA	CDR3
TRBJ1-2	TRBV4-1	-	-	TGCGCCAGCAGCCCCTCAGCGGCGGCCACTAACTATGGCTACACCTTC	CASSPSAAATNYGYTF
TRBJ2-5	TRBV11-2	TRBD1	-	TGTGCCAGCAGCTTAAATTTAGGACAGGGGGAGACCCAGTACTTC	CASSLNLGQGETQYF
TRBJ2-2	TRBV2	-	-	TGTGCCAGCAGCCCCTGGCATCAGGACACCGGGGAGCTGTTTTTT	CASSPWHQDTGELFF
TRBJ2-7	TRBV6-5	-	-	TGTGCCAGCAGTTACGCAGGGGAGGGCTACGAGCAGTACTTC	CASSYAGEGYEQYF
TRBJ2-5	TRBV4-1	TRBD2	-	TGCGCCAGCAGCCAAGGTCTTGCTAGCGGGAAAGAGACCCAGTACTTC	CASSQGLASGKETQYF
TRBJ1-1	TRBV28	-	-	TGTGCCAGCAGTCCCTCGGTGAACACTGAAGCTTTCTTT	CASSPSVNTEAFF
TRBJ2-5	TRBV15	-	-	TGTGCCACCAGCAGAGATGGGGAGGAGACCCAGTACTTC	CATSRDGEETQYF
TRBJ2-2	TRBV29-1	-	-	TGCAGCGTTGAGGGGCAGGGGATCGGGGAGCTGTTTTTT	CSVEGQGIGELFF
TRBJ2-3	TRBV10-3	TRBD2	few	TGTGCCATCAGTGAATGGGAGGGCGCAGATACGCAGTATTTT	CAISEWEGADTQYF
TRBJ2-7	TRBV27	-	once	TGTGCCAGCAGTTCGGCAGGGAGGACAAGGGAGCAGTACTTC	CASSSAGRTREQYF
TRBJ2-7	TRBV20-1	-	few	TGCAGCCCCCACGCGGGCTACGAGCAGTACTTC	CSPHAGYEQYF
TRBJ1-1	TRBV4-1	TRBD1	-	TGCGCCAGCAGAGCCTCCGAGGGGGCATTGAACACTGAAGCTTTCTTT	CASRASEGALNTEAFF
TRBJ2-1	TRBV5-1	TRBD1	-	TGCGCCAGCAGCCCGACAGGGGCGAGTGAGCAGTTCTTC	CASSPTGASEQFF
TRBJ1-2	TRBV7-6	-	-	TGTGCCAGCAGCTTATTACAGGGTGGTGGCTACACCTTC	CASSLLQGGGYTF
TRBJ2-7	TRBV6-2/TRBV6-3	-	few	TGTGCCAGCAGTTACGGACTGGTCTCCTACGAGCAGTACTTC	CASSYGLVSYEQYF
TRBJ2-1	TRBV6-5	TRBD2	-	TGTGCCAGCAGTTACGTAAGCGGGGGGGCCGGGGAGCAGTTCTTC	CASSYVSGGAGEQFF
TRBJ2-7	TRBV19	TRBD2	few	TGTGCCACTTCCCCTTGGATTAGCGGGGCATACGAGCAGTACTTC	CATSPWISGAYEQYF
TRBJ2-7	TRBV9	TRBD2	-	TGTGCCAGCAGCGTAGGGTTAGCGGGAGCCGCGGTGGAGCAGTACTTC	CASSVGLAGAAVEQYF
TRBJ2-2	TRBV6-5	-	few	TGTGCCAGCAGTTATGGGCCGTACGGGGAGCTGTTTTTT	CASSYGPYGELFF
TRBJ2-2	TRBV4-1	TRBD2	-	TGCGCCAGCAGCCGAAATCTAGCGGGGGCGTACACCGGGGAGCTGTTTTTT	CASSRNLAGAYTGELFF
TRBJ2-1	TRBV27	TRBD2	once	TGTGCCAGCAGTTTATGGCGGGGGTACAATGAGCAGTTCTTC	CASSLWRGYNEQFF
TRBJ2-7	TRBV4-1	-	-	TGCGCCAGCAGCCAAGGGGCGCAGGGGTCCTACGAGCAGTACTTC	CASSQGAQGSYEQYF
TRBJ2-7	TRBV7-3	-	-	TGTGCCAGCAGCTTATCCTCGCGGGGGCCCTACGAGCAGTACTTC	CASSLSSRGPYEQYF
TRBJ1-2	TRBV21-1	-	-	TGTGCCAGCAGCAAAGCCCAACCCCTCTTACAGGGCGCCAAATCTAACTATGGCTACACCTTC	CASSKAQPLLQGAKSNYGYTF
TRBJ1-2	TRBV3-1/TRBV3-2	-	-	TGTGCCAGCAGCCAGTGGACAGACGGCTACACCTTC	CASSQWTDGYTF
TRBJ1-2	TRBV5-6	-	-	TGTGCCAGCAGCTCAGGGGCTTTTGGCTACACCTTC	CASSSGAFGYTF
TRBJ2-5	TRBV5-1	-	-	TGCGCCAGCACCGGGACTGCCCAAGAGACCCAGTACTTC	CASTGTAQETQYF
TRBJ2-6	TRBV7-9	-	-	TGTGCCAGCAGCTCGAGGACAGCCTCTGGGGCCAACGTCCTGACTTTC	CASSSRTASGANVLTF
TRBJ2-3	TRBV28	-	-	TGTGCCAGCAGTTTCCCAGCCAGGGGTGGAAGCACAGATACGCAGTATTTT	CASSFPARGGSTDTQYF
TRBJ2-7	TRBV5-4	-	once	TGTGCCAGCAGCTTGGGAGGTGGATCCTACGAGCAGTACTTC	CASSLGGGSYEQYF
TRBJ2-1	TRBV27	TRBD2	-	TGTGCCAGCAGTTTTGGCGGGAGCTCCTACAATGAGCAGTTCTTC	CASSFGGSSYNEQFF
TRBJ1-1	TRBV25-1	TRBD1	-	TGTGCCAGCCTCACAGGGGGCCTCGCTTTCTTT	CASLTGGLAFF
TRBJ1-1	TRBV7-9	-	-	TGTGCCAGCAGCGGTTGGACAGTACCAGGGAACACTGAAGCTTTCTTT	CASSGWTVPGNTEAFF
TRBJ1-1	TRBV19	-	-	TGTGCCAGTAGTATAATCGCGAACCTGGGGGGGTCCGCAGCTTTCTTT	CASSIIANLGGSAAFF
TRBJ1-1	TRBV7-8	-	many	TGTGCCAGCAGCCTTACAGGGTCCACTGAAGCTTTCTTT	CASSLTGSTEAFF
TRBJ1-6	TRBV11-2	TRBD1	few	TGTGCCTGGGGGACAGGGGATTCACCCCTCCACTTT	CAWGTGDSPLHF
TRBJ1-1	TRBV5-1	-	few	TGCGCCAGCAGCTTGGTGGGGACACACATTGAAGCTTTCTTT	CASSLVGTHIEAFF